This is a list of T cell receptor beta chains from one sample in a study of T cells in Graves' hyperthyroidism and ophthalmopathy. TCRdb itself ran the multiplex PCR reads through MiXCR, one entry per CDR3 protein. The sample consists of some 580,000 distinct CDR3 sequences, 15% to 20% of them appearing once. Sequencing used blood. These receptors all stem from a woman between 40 and 50 years old with Graves' ophthalmopathy. Both conserved end residues are part of each CDR3. A D gene is named only where the DNA matches it firmly. Only some rows state a clone size, as once, few, many or a class for expanded clones.

clone_size	v_call	cdr3_length	d_call	j_call	cdr3_aa	cdr3_nt
NA	TRBV7-3	17	NA	TRBJ1-5	CASSHDQENPNNQPQHF	TGTGCCAGCAGCCACGATCAGGAGAACCCTAACAATCAGCCCCAGCATTTT
many	TRBV29-1	17	NA	TRBJ2-1	CSPPEEGHNLSYNEQFF	TGCAGCCCCCCCGAGGAAGGGCACAATCTCTCCTACAATGAGCAGTTCTTC
NA	TRBV19	19	TRBD1	TRBJ1-2	CASSRRRDRGTLANYGYTF	TGTGCCAGTAGCCGACGCCGGGACAGAGGAACGTTAGCTAACTATGGCTACACCTTC
NA	TRBV12-3/TRBV12-4	17	NA	TRBJ1-2	CASTPAGPEQESYGYTF	TGTGCCAGCACCCCCGCAGGGCCCGAACAGGAATCCTATGGCTACACCTTC
NA	TRBV12-3/TRBV12-4	12	NA	TRBJ2-2	CASRPGTGELFF	TGTGCCAGCAGACCCGGGACCGGGGAGCTGTTTTTT
few	TRBV29-1	13	TRBD1	TRBJ2-7	CSVVTGVGYEQYF	TGCAGCGTTGTTACAGGGGTAGGCTACGAGCAGTACTTC
few	TRBV19	16	TRBD1	TRBJ1-5	CASDGQGALRDQPQHF	TGTGCCAGTGACGGACAGGGGGCGTTGAGGGATCAGCCCCAGCATTTT
few	TRBV6-1	15	TRBD1	TRBJ1-1	CASSDRVLMNTEAFF	TGTGCCAGCAGCGACAGGGTTCTTATGAACACTGAAGCTTTCTTT
NA	TRBV20-1	15	NA	TRBJ2-1	CSARSGSPSYNEQFF	TGCAGTGCTCGGTCAGGGAGTCCTTCCTACAATGAGCAGTTCTTC
NA	TRBV15	16	TRBD1	TRBJ1-6	CATSRDYGTGGSPLHF	TGTGCCACCAGCAGAGATTATGGGACAGGTGGATCACCCCTCCACTTT
NA	TRBV5-1	14	TRBD1	TRBJ1-4	CASSLTGGVEKLFF	TGCGCCAGCAGCTTGACAGGGGGCGTAGAAAAACTGTTTTTT
NA	TRBV2	15	TRBD1	TRBJ1-3	CASRLRGLAGNTIYF	TGTGCCAGCAGGCTCAGGGGGTTAGCTGGAAACACCATATATTTT
many	TRBV7-2	13	NA	TRBJ1-5	CASSLAGGQPQHF	TGTGCCAGCAGCTTAGCAGGCGGTCAGCCCCAGCATTTT
many	TRBV2	15	NA	TRBJ2-1	CASSGSGVSYNEQFF	TGTGCCAGCAGTGGGTCGGGAGTTTCCTACAATGAGCAGTTCTTC
many	TRBV2	14	NA	TRBJ2-3	CASNQGRRTDTQYF	TGTGCCAGCAACCAGGGACGTCGCACAGATACGCAGTATTTT
many	TRBV12-3/TRBV12-4	14	NA	TRBJ1-5	CASSLFGGYQPQHF	TGTGCCAGCAGTTTATTCGGGGGGTATCAGCCCCAGCATTTT
many	TRBV20-1	13	TRBD2	TRBJ2-7	CSAQTSANYEQYF	TGCAGTGCACAGACTAGCGCAAACTACGAGCAGTACTTC
many	TRBV7-9	15	TRBD2	TRBJ2-1	CASSSAGLAVNEQFF	TGTGCCAGCAGCTCCGCGGGACTAGCGGTGAATGAGCAGTTCTTC
NA	TRBV7-2	14	TRBD1	TRBJ1-2	CASSTRLTGAGYTF	TGTGCCAGCAGCACCCGCTTAACAGGGGCCGGCTACACCTTC
many	TRBV30	13	NA	TRBJ2-1	CAWRGRGASEQFF	TGTGCCTGGAGAGGGCGAGGGGCGAGTGAGCAGTTCTTC
NA	TRBV7-2	15	TRBD2	TRBJ2-7	CASSWTSGSYDEQYF	TGTGCCAGCAGCTGGACTAGCGGATCCTACGATGAGCAGTACTTC
many	TRBV2	13	NA	TRBJ2-7	CASSVLGSGEQYF	TGTGCCAGCAGTGTTTTGGGGTCAGGGGAGCAGTACTTC